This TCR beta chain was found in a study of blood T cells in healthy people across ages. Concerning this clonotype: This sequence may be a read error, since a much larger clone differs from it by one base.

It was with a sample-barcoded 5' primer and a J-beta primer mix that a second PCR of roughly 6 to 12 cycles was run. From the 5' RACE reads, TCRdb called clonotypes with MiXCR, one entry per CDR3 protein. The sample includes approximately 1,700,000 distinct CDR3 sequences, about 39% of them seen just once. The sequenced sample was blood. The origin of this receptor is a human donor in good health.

The chain's CDR3 is CSVGFGRSYEQFF. CDR3 in DNA: TGCAGCGTTGGATTTGGCAGGTCCTACGAGCAGTTCTTC. The chain carries TRBV29-1 and TRBJ2-1, with D hard to call. Germline V gene lookup returns CDR1 SQVTM and CDR2 ANQGSEA. V lost 4 bases and J 10 bases, leaving 17 bases between the germline ends. The CDR3 is 13 residues long.